The 30 T cell receptor beta chains given below trace back to one sample, sequenced in a study of radiotherapy plus CTLA-4 blockade in lung cancer. Method: immunoSEQ multiplex PCR; TCRdb's copy keeps in-frame clones and lacks some. This table has 35,000 to 45,000 clones, 55% to 80% appearing once. The material sequenced was peripheral blood, taken from a patient treated with radiotherapy plus ipilimumab. The source of these receptors is a human donor with non-small cell lung cancer who had a partial response to radiotherapy plus ipilimumab.

This clone came up a few times. This sequence joins TRBV4-1 and TRBJ1-1; tentatively, D is TRBD1 (6 bases). The CDR3 is made up of 14 amino acids. Germline V gene lookup returns CDR1 MGHRA and CDR2 YSYEKL. Trimming stripped 2 bases from V and 5 bases from J, with 12 bases between. CDR3 region: CASSQPTQGTEAFF. CDR3 DNA sequence: TGCGCCAGCAGCCAACCAACACAGGGAACTGAAGCTTTCTTT.

The rearrangement joins TRBV7-3 to TRBJ2-7, with unresolved D. The CDR3 runs 14 residues. Germline V lookup: CDR1 SGHTA, CDR2 FQGTGA. Trimming pared 4 bases from V and 1 base from J, leaving 11 bases between. The CDR3 DNA is TGTGCCAGCAGCTCCATAGTCCTATCCTACGAGCAGTACTTC. Residues: CASSSIVLSYEQYF.

This chain's CDR3 is CATSPQGAGNQPQHF. The CDR3 DNA is TGTGCCACCAGCCCTCAAGGGGCGGGGAATCAGCCCCAGCATTTT. V gene TRBV15 combines with J gene TRBJ1-5; tentative D call: TRBD1 (5 bases). The V gene's germline CDR1 is LNHNV and CDR2 YYDKDF (reference sequence). V lost 5 bases and J lost 4, with 15 bases in between. CDR3 length equals 15 residues.

This clone turned up a few times. The CDR3 DNA follows: TGTGCCAGCAGGAGCCTCGGGGTGAACACTGAAGCTTTCTTT. The encoded protein is CASRSLGVNTEAFF. This chain uses TRBV6-5 with TRBJ1-1; D gene ambiguous. Germline lookup yields CDR1 MNHEY and CDR2 SVGAGI. CDR3 length: 14 residues. With 6 bases removed from V and 0 bases from J, the gap between germline ends came to 11 bases.

This clone was picked up one time. This sequence joins TRBV7-3 and TRBJ2-1, with a weak D call TRBD2 (7 bases). Germline V gives CDR1 SGHTA, CDR2 FQGTGA. There are 14 residues in the CDR3. Between the trimmed V and J ends, which lost 0 bases and 9 bases, there was a span of 12 bases. The CDR3 DNA reads TGTGCCAGCAGCTTAACGCTAGGGGGGGCTGAGCAGTTCTTC. Its translation is CASSLTLGGAEQFF.

The genes are TRBV27 and TRBJ1-2; D unclear. CDR1 and CDR2 from the germline V gene are MNHEY and SMNVEV (reference sequence). This CDR3 spans 15 amino acids. Trimming left V 2 bases short and J 3 bases short, with 13 bases between. The CDR3 bases are TGTGCCAGCAGTTTAATTTCAAGCGGGGACTATGGCTACACCTTC. Its translation is CASSLISSGDYGYTF.

The chain is built from TRBV19 and TRBJ1-5; 10 positions match TRBD1. Germline V lookup: CDR1 LNHDA, CDR2 SQIVND (reference sequence). V shed 6 bases, J shed 6 bases, and the junction held 5 bases outside the gene matches. The CDR3 has 14 residues. CDR3 sequence (DNA): TGTGCCAGTAGCGACAGGGGGCCGGGTCAGCCCCAGCATTTT. This translates into CASSDRGPGQPQHF.

There are a few counts of this clone. The CDR3 sequence: CAWSLQGEETQYF. The CDR3 coding sequence is TGTGCCTGGAGTTTGCAGGGGGAAGAGACCCAGTACTTC. V is TRBV30 and J is TRBJ2-5; TRBD1 aligns across 7 bases. The germline gives CDR1 GTSNPN, CDR2 SVGIG (reference sequence). This CDR3 has 13 amino acids. Trimming removed 2 bases from V and 3 bases from J; junction bases left unmatched: 3.

The chain carries TRBV7-3 and TRBJ2-2; TRBD1 aligns across 11 bases. Germline CDR1 reads SGHTA; CDR2 reads FQGTGA. The CDR3 length is 16 residues. The trim removed 2 bases at V and 4 bases at J, leaving 3 bases unmatched. CDR3 in DNA: TGTGCCAGCAGCTTAGGTGGGACAGGGGGCACCGGGGAGCTGTTTTTT. It specifies CASSLGGTGGTGELFF.

The chain is built from TRBV15 and TRBJ2-1; tentatively, D is TRBD1 (6 bases). The CDR3 has 14 residues. V was pared by 1 base and J by 10 bases, with 14 bases between. Germline values: CDR1 LNHNV, CDR2 YYDKDF (reference sequence). CDR3 amino acids: CATSRGGDRREQFF. CDR3 nucleotides: TGTGCCACCAGCAGAGGGGGAGACAGGAGAGAGCAGTTCTTC.

This clone came up a few times. The rearrangement links TRBV29-1 to TRBJ1-1; a possible D gene is TRBD1 (6 bases). Trimming left V 6 bases short and J 4 bases short, with 15 bases between. The CDR3 is made up of 13 amino acids. Germline loops: CDR1 SQVTM, CDR2 ANQGSEA. CDR3 sequence: CSVCQGICTEAFF. In nucleotides, the CDR3 is TGCAGCGTCTGCCAGGGGATTTGCACTGAAGCTTTCTTT.

The chain recombines TRBV5-8 with TRBJ1-2; D not certain. Germline V gene data show CDR1 as SGHTS and CDR2 as YDEGEE. Trimming shortened V by 0 bases and J by 3 bases, and 6 bases separated the two germline ends. The CDR3 runs 13 residues. The CDR3 bases are TGTGCCAGCAGCTTGGCCGCAGACTATGGCTACACCTTC. Its translation is CASSLAADYGYTF.

The chain employs TRBV21-1 and TRBJ1-1; the table's D call TRBD1 went unverified against the DNA. TRBV21-1 is labeled a pseudogene. The CDR3 totals 15 residues. CDR3 coding DNA: TGTGCCAGCAGCGGTGGGATACAGGGTGAAACTGAAGCTTTCTTT. Translated, it gives CASSGGIQGETEAFF.

The V and J genes are TRBV10-3 and TRBJ2-1, with 9 bases aligning to TRBD2. CDR1 ENHRY and CDR2 SYGVKD come from the germline V gene. CDR3 length: 16 residues. Trimming took 9 bases from V and 0 from J; bases not matched to a gene: 9. CDR3 residues: CAISSGGQSSYNEQFF. DNA of the CDR3: TGTGCCATATCCAGCGGGGGGCAGAGCTCCTACAATGAGCAGTTCTTC.

This rearrangement joins TRBV14 to TRBJ1-6, with TRBD1 matching over 10 bases. Germline V lookup: CDR1 SGHDN, CDR2 FVKESK. The CDR3 contains 18 residues. V gave up 0 bases and J gave up 4 bases; unmatched junction bases: 6. CDR3: CASSQDPGQGPYNSPLHF. In DNA form, the CDR3 reads TGTGCCAGCAGCCAAGATCCGGGACAGGGGCCTTATAATTCACCCCTCCACTTT.

The chain is built from TRBV6-5 and TRBJ1-4, with 9 positions matching TRBD1. This CDR3 spans 15 amino acids. Per germline, CDR1 MNHEY and CDR2 SVGAGI. Trimming cost V 5 bases and J 8 bases; bases outside gene matches: 9. CDR3 sequence: CASSVRTGAGEKLFF. DNA of the CDR3: TGTGCCAGCAGTGTGCGGACAGGGGCAGGAGAAAAACTGTTTTTT.

The chain carries TRBV18 and TRBJ1-1; possibly TRBD1 for D (5 bases). This CDR3 is 17 amino acids long. Germline V gene lookup returns CDR1 KGHSH and CDR2 LQKENI. Trimming pared 3 bases from V and 3 bases from J, leaving 20 bases between. CDR3 in DNA: TGTGCCAGCTCACCTACCTACAACCAGGGTAGGGACACTGAAGCTTTCTTT. Its protein product is CASSPTYNQGRDTEAFF. Using reference TRBV18 and TRBJ1-1 for the parts outside the CDR3, the full variable domain is NAGVMQNPRHLVRRRGQEARLRCSPMKGHSHVYWYRQLPEEGLKFMVYLQKENIIDESGMPKERFSAEFPKEGPSILRIQQVVRGDSAAYFCASSPTYNQGRDTEAFFGQGTRLTVV.

Here the CDR3 DNA reads TGTGCCAGCAGGGCTCTTTCGAACACTGAAGCTTTCTTT. It encodes CASRALSNTEAFF. The rearrangement joins TRBV2 to TRBJ1-1; D not certain. Germline V gene data show CDR1 as SNHLY and CDR2 as FYNNEI. V lost 6 bases, J lost 1 base, and 9 bases lay in between. The CDR3 sequence is 13 residues long. Drawing the rest from reference TRBV2 and TRBJ1-1, the complete variable domain is EPEVTQTPSHQVTQMGQEVILRCVPISNHLYFYWYRQILGQKVEFLVSFYNNEISEKSEIFDDQFSVERPDGSNFTLKIRSTKLEDSAMYFCASRALSNTEAFFGQGTRLTVV.

V usage is TRBV5-6 and J usage is TRBJ2-7; 11 bases match TRBD2. Losses at the gene ends were 2 bases for V and 6 bases for J; bases not matched to a gene: 7. This CDR3 contains 15 residues. In germline, CDR1 is SGHDT, CDR2 YYEEEE. CDR3 sequence reads: CASSFTSGSQVEQYF. Written as DNA, the CDR3 is TGTGCCAGCAGCTTTACTAGCGGGAGCCAGGTCGAGCAGTACTTC.

The chain carries TRBV18 and TRBJ1-4, with 7 positions matching TRBD1. Germline loops: CDR1 KGHSH, CDR2 LQKENI. V trimming: 6 bases; J trimming: 8 bases; junction bases outside the gene matches: 9. CDR3 length equals 14 residues. DNA of the CDR3: TGTGCCAGCTCCCGCGACAGGGTAGAAGAAAAACTGTTTTTT. Its translation: CASSRDRVEEKLFF.

There are many counts of this clone. V is TRBV2 and J is TRBJ1-4; no clear D gene. The CDR3 totals 13 residues. Deletions cut 5 bases from V and 8 bases from J, with 12 bases between. Germline V gene data show CDR1 as SNHLY and CDR2 as FYNNEI. The CDR3 DNA is TGTGCCAGCAGTACAGTCCCTGGCGAAAAACTGTTTTTT. It translates to CASSTVPGEKLFF.

The rearrangement links TRBV10-1 to TRBJ2-1; D unclear. Per germline, CDR1 WNHNN and CDR2 SYGVQD (reference sequence). This CDR3 contains 13 residues. V was cut by 8 bases and J by 2 bases, with 10 bases left in between. As DNA, the CDR3 is TGCGCCAGCTGGGCGCCCACCTACAATGAGCAGTTCTTC. It is translated as CASWAPTYNEQFF.

The chain links TRBV5-4 to TRBJ2-7; 9 bases map to TRBD1. V shed 4 bases, J shed 0 bases, and the junction held 5 bases outside the gene matches. In germline, CDR1 is SGHNT, CDR2 YYREEE (reference sequence). This CDR3 is 15 amino acids long. The DNA of the CDR3 is TGTGCCAGCAGCATGGGACAGGGCCACTCCTACGAGCAGTACTTC. Translation gives CASSMGQGHSYEQYF.

This chain joins TRBV5-4 and TRBJ2-7; TRBD2 aligns across 10 bases. The CDR3 length is 17 residues. Germline CDR1 and CDR2: SGHNT and YYREEE (reference sequence). V was pared by 4 bases and J by 3 bases, with 13 bases of the junction left unmatched. Here the CDR3 reads CASSPGGRLAGNYEQYF. The DNA for the CDR3 is TGTGCCAGCAGCCCCGGGGGTCGACTAGCGGGTAACTACGAGCAGTACTTC.

This clone was detected only a few times. This chain links TRBV5-4 with TRBJ1-4; TRBD1 might be the D (6 bases). This CDR3 has 13 amino acids. Trimming removed 9 bases at V and 5 bases at J, with 14 bases between. The germline CDR1 and CDR2 sequences are SGHNT and YYREEE (reference sequence). As DNA, the CDR3 is TGTGCCATTTTGGACAGAAAAAATGAAAAACTGTTTTTT. As protein: CAILDRKNEKLFF.

The chain recombines TRBV27 with TRBJ2-1, with 8 bases aligning to TRBD2. Germline assignment: CDR1 MNHEY and CDR2 SMNVEV (reference sequence). The V segment lost 5 bases and the J segment 2 bases; nucleotides outside the gene matches: 5. This CDR3 region has 15 residues. CDR3 loop: CASSKNSGTYNEQFF. CDR3 DNA sequence: TGTGCCAGCAGTAAAAATAGCGGGACCTACAATGAGCAGTTCTTC.

The genes are TRBV10-3 and TRBJ2-5; unclear D gene. There are 13 residues in the CDR3. Germline loops: CDR1 ENHRY, CDR2 SYGVKD. V dropped 5 bases and J dropped 2 bases, with 9 bases sitting between them. CDR3 in DNA: TGTGCCATCAGTTCGTATCCTCAAGAGACCCAGTACTTC. It specifies CAISSYPQETQYF.

By proportion, this clone is medium-sized. The chain uses TRBV6-6 and TRBJ2-1; 12 bases line up with TRBD2. The germline V gene encodes CDR1 MNHNY and CDR2 SVGAGI (reference sequence). Trimming at V came to 8 bases and at J to 7 bases, leaving 0 bases not matched to a gene. The CDR3 totals 12 residues. CDR3 coding DNA: TGTGCCAGCGGACTAGCGGGAAATGAGCAGTTCTTC. As protein: CASGLAGNEQFF.

As regards this clone: At one end the junction does not follow the germline gene, possibly because of a read error. The chain couples TRBV5-5 to TRBJ1-1; TRBD1 agrees at 7 bases. The CDR3 loop spans 13 amino acids. Per the germline V gene, CDR1 is SGHKS and CDR2 is YYEKEE (reference sequence). CDR3 protein: CASSQGTDTEAFF. The CDR3 DNA is TGCGCCAGCAGCCAAGGGACAGACACTGAAGCTTTCTTT.

The chain has TRBV18 and TRBJ1-5; perhaps TRBD1 as D (5 bases). CDR1 and CDR2 from the germline V gene are KGHSH and LQKENI. The CDR3 covers 14 residues. V dropped 4 bases and J dropped 7 bases, with 14 bases sitting between them. This chain's CDR3 is CASSQGSGDQPQHF. In DNA, the CDR3 is TGTGCCAGCTCACAGGGGTCGGGGGACCAGCCCCAGCATTTT.